Detailed here is one T cell receptor beta chain. Per the study methods: Counts of nucleated cells, estimated from reference gene primer amplification, were obtained. TCRdb's table, derived via immunoSEQ multiplex PCR, lists solely in-frame clones and lacks some. The V and J calls and clone size were taken over from that table, and D and trimming were inferred from the DNA. The sample carries 390,000 or so clones, around nine tenths recorded once. Participants reported their clinical history, and cohort assignment relied on those reports. Two negative PCRs, clearance, or symptom resolution were required of recovered Cohort 3 donors. The source of the sample is a study of blood T cell repertoires in COVID-19. Study-level background: The United States, Italy and Spain provided the acute and convalescent COVID-19 samples.

The V end lost 2 bases, the J end lost 0 bases, and 9 bases lay between the germline ends. Looked up from germline, CDR1 is SGDLS and CDR2 is YYNGEE. CDR3 size: 15 residues. The receptor was derived from a woman between 45 and 65 years old who had recovered from COVID-19. The sample consisted of PBMCs or T cells enriched from blood (not recorded which). This chain links TRBV9 with TRBJ1-3; no definite D call. CDR3 sequence reads: CASSVQANSGNTIYF. The CDR3, as DNA: TGTGCCAGCAGCGTGCAGGCCAACTCTGGAAACACCATATATTTT.